The clone carrying this T cell receptor (beta chain) was counted between two and nine times. This record belongs to a study of cytomegalovirus exposure and HLA in healthy donors. 60 Vbeta and 13 Jbeta primers were used in PCR. Assay: immunoSEQ multiplex PCR; the TCRdb copy retains only in-frame clones and omits some. Of under 150,000 clones in the sample, about 77% were seen once. With 0 bases removed from V and 8 bases from J, the gap between germline ends came to 26 bases. The CDR3 sequence is 18 residues long. CDR1 is SGHRS, CDR2 YFSETQ, per germline. The chain employs TRBV5-1 and TRBJ1-2, with D perhaps TRBD1 (6 bases). The source of this sequence is a woman between 25 and 40 years old in good health and CMV-seropositive. Sequencing used PBMCs. The DNA of the CDR3 is TGCGCCAGCAGCTTGGATGGGCAAGACAGGCTCAAATTGCCGGGCTACACCTTC. It yields the protein CASSLDGQDRLKLPGYTF.